This TCR beta chain was captured in a study of T cell repertoires in cytomegalovirus infection. For this clonotype: Its target is not known.

The CDR3 is 15 residues long. Trimming took 5 bases from V and 5 from J, leaving 15 bases between them. TCRdb re-analysed the reads in MiXCR, keeping a single row per CDR3 protein. This sample carries 450,000 to 600,000 distinct CDR3 sequences, under 45% of them seen once, and the ten largest clones take roughly two fifths. The TCR originated in a human donor in good health (CMV status not recorded). Some clones in this sample may be carry-over from other donors' samples. Sequencing was performed on cultured PBMCs, taken from culture after CMV antigen stimulation. The V gene is TRBV12-3 or TRBV12-4, the J gene TRBJ2-2; tentatively, D is TRBD1 or TRBD2 (6 bases each). CDR3 residues: CASSPGGAETGELFF. The CDR3 region has the DNA TGTGCCAGCAGTCCCGGGGGCGCCGAGACCGGGGAGCTGTTTTTT.